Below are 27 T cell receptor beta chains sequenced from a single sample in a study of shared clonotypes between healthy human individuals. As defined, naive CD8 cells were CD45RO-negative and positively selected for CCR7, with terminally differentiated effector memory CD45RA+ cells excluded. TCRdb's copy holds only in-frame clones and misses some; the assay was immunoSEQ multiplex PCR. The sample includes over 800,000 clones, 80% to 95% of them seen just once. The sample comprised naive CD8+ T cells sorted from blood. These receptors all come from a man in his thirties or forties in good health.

In DNA form, the CDR3 reads TGTGCCAGCAGCCCCTCTCGGACTAGCGGGATCCAAGAGACCCAGTACTTC. Translation gives CASSPSRTSGIQETQYF. The V and J genes are TRBV11-1 and TRBJ2-5, with 12 nucleotides matching TRBD2. With 5 bases clipped from V and 1 base from J, the junction kept 8 bases outside the gene matches. Germline-derived CDR1 and CDR2 are SGHAT and FQDESV (reference sequence). This CDR3 has 17 residues.

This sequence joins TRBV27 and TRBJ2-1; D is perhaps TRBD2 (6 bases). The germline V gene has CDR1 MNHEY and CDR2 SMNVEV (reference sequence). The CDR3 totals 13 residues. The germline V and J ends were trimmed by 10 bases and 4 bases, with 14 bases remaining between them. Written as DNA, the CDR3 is TGTGCCACACGAATCGGGGGATACAATGAGCAGTTCTTC. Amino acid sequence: CATRIGGYNEQFF.

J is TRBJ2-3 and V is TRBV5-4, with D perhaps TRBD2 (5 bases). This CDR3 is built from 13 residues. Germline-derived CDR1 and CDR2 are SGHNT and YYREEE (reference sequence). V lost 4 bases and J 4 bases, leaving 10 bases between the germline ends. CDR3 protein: CASSPGGSDTQYF. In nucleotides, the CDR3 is TGTGCCAGCAGCCCCGGAGGTTCAGATACGCAGTATTTT.

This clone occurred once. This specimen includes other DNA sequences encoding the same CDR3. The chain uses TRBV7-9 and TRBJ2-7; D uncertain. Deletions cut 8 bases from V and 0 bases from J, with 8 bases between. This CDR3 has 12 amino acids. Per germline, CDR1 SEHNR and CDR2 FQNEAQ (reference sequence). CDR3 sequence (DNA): TGTGCCAGCGGCACCAGCTCCTACGAGCAGTACTTC. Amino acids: CASGTSSYEQYF.

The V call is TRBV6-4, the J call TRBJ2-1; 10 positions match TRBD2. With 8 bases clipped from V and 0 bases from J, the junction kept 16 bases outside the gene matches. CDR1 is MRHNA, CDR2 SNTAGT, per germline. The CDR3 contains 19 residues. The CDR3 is CASSRARLAGPPSYNEQFF. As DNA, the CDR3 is TGTGCCAGCTCCCGAGCCCGACTAGCGGGCCCTCCCTCCTACAATGAGCAGTTCTTC.

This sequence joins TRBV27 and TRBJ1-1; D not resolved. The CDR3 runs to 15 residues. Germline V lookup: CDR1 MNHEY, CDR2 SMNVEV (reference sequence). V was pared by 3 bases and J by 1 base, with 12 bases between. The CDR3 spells CASSFSVGGNTEAFF. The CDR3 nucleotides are TGTGCCAGCAGTTTTTCAGTTGGAGGGAACACTGAAGCTTTCTTT.

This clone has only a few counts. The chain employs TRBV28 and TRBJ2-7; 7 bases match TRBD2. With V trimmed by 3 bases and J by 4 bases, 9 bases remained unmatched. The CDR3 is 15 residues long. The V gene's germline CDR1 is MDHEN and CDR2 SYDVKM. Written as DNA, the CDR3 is TGTGCCAGCAGTTTGCCCAGCGACGGGAGGTACGAGCAGTACTTC. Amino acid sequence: CASSLPSDGRYEQYF.

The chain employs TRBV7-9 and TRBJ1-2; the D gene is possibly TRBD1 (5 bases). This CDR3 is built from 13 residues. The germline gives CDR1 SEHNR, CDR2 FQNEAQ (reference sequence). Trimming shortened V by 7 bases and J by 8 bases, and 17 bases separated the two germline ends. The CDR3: CASISPGESGYTF. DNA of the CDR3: TGTGCCAGCATAAGCCCGGGGGAGAGCGGCTACACCTTC.

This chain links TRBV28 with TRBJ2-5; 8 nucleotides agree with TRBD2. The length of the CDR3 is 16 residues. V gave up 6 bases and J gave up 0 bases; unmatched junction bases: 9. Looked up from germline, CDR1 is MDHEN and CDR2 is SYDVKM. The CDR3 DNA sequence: TGTGCCAGCAGGCCTACTAGCGGAGGGTACCAAGAGACCCAGTACTTC. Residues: CASRPTSGGYQETQYF.

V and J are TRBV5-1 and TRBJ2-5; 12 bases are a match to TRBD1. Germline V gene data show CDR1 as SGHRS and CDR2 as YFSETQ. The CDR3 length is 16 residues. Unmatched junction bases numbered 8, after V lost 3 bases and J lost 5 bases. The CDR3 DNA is TGCGCCAGCAGCTCTGGGACAGGGGGCTTCTGGGAGACCCAGTACTTC. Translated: CASSSGTGGFWETQYF.

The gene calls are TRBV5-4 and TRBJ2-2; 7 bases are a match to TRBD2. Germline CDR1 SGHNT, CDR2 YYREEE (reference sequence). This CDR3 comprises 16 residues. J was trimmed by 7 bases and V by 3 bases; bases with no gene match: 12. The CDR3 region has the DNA TGTGCCAGCAGCTCCTGGACTAGAGGGGAAAGCGGGGAGCTGTTTTTT. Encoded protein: CASSSWTRGESGELFF.

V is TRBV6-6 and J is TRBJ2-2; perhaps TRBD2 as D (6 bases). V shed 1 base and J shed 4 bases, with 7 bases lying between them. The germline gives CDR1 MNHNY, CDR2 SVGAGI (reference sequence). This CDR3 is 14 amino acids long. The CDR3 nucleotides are TGTGCCAGCAGTTACTTCGGGAGCACCGGGGAGCTGTTTTTT. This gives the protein CASSYFGSTGELFF.

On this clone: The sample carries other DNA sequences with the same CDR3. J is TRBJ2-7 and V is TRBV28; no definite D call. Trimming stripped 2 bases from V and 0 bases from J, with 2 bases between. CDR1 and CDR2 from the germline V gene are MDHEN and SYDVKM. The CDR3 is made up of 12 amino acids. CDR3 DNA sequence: TGTGCCAGCAGTTTAAGCTCCTACGAGCAGTACTTC. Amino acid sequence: CASSLSSYEQYF.

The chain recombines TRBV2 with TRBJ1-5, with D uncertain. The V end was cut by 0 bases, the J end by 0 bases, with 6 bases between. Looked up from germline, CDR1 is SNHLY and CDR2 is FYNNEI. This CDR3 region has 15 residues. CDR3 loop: CASSEAGYSNQPQHF. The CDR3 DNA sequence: TGTGCCAGCAGTGAAGCGGGGTATAGCAATCAGCCCCAGCATTTT.

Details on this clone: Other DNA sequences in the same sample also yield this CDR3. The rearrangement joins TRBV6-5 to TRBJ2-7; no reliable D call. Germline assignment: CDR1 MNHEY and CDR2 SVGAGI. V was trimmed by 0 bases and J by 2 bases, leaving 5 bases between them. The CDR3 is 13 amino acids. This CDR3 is CASSYSGAYEQYF. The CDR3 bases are TGTGCCAGCAGTTACTCAGGAGCCTACGAGCAGTACTTC.

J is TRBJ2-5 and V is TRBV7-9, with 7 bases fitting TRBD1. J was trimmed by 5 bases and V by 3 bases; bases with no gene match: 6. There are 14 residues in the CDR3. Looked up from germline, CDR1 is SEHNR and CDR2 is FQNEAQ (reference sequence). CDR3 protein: CASSFTGEWETQYF. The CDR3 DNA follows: TGTGCCAGCAGCTTTACAGGGGAGTGGGAGACCCAGTACTTC. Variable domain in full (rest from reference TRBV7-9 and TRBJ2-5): DTGVSQNPRHKITKRGQNVTFRCDPISEHNRLYWYRQTLGQGPEFLTYFQNEAQLEKSRLLSDRFSAERPKGSFSTLEIQRTEQGDSAMYLCASSFTGEWETQYFGPGTRLLVL.

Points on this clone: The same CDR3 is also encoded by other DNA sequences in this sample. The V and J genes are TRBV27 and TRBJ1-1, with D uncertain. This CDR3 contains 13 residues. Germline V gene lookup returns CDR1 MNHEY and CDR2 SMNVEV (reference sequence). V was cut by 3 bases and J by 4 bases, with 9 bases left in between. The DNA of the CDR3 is TGTGCCAGCAGTTTTGGACTCGGCACTGAAGCTTTCTTT. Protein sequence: CASSFGLGTEAFF.

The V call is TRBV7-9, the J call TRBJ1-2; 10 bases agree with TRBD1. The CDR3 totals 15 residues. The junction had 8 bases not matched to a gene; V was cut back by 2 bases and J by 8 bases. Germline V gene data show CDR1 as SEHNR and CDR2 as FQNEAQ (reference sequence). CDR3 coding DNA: TGTGCCAGCAGCTTAAGCACGGGACAGGGGAGAGGCTACACCTTC. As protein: CASSLSTGQGRGYTF.

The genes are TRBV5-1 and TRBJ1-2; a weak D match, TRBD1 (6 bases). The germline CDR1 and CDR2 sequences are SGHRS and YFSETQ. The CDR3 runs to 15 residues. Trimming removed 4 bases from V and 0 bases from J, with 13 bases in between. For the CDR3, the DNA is TGCGCCAGCAGCACTACAGGGTCCTCTAACTATGGCTACACCTTC. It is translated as CASSTTGSSNYGYTF.

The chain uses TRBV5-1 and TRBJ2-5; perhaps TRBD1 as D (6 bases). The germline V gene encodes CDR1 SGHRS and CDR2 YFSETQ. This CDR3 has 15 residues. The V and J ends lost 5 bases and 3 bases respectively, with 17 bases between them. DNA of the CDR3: TGCGCCAGCAGTGCTCTTTGGCCAGGGGAAGAGACCCAGTACTTC. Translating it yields CASSALWPGEETQYF. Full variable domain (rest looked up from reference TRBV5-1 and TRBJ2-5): KAGVTQTPRYLIKTRGQQVTLSCSPISGHRSVSWYQQTPGQGLQFLFEYFSETQRNKGNFPGRFSGRQFSNSRSEMNVSTLELGDSALYLCASSALWPGEETQYFGPGTRLLVL.

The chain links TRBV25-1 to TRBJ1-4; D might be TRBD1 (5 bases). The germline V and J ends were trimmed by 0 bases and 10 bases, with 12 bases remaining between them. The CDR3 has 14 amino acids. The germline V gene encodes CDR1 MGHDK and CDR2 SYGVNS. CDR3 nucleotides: TGTGCCAGCAGTGAATACTCATGGGGGGGAAAACTGTTTTTT. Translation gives CASSEYSWGGKLFF.

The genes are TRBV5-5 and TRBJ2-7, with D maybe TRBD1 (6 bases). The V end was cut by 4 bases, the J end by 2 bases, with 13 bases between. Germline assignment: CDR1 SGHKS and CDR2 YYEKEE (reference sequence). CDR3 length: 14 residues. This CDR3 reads CASSPPDRAYEQYF. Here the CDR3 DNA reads TGTGCCAGCAGCCCCCCGGACAGAGCCTACGAGCAGTACTTC.

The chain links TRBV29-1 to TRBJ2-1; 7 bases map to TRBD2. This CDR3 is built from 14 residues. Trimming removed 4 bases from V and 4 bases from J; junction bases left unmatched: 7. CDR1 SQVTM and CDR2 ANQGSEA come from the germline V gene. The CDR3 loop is CSVVLAEAYNEQFF. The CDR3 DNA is TGCAGCGTTGTTCTAGCGGAAGCGTACAATGAGCAGTTCTTC.

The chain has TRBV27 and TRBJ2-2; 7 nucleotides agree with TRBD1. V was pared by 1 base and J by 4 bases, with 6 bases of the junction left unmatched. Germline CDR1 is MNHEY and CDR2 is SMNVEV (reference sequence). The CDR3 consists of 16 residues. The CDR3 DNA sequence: TGTGCCAGCAGTTTATACGGGACAGTGATCACCGGGGAGCTGTTTTTT. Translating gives CASSLYGTVITGELFF.

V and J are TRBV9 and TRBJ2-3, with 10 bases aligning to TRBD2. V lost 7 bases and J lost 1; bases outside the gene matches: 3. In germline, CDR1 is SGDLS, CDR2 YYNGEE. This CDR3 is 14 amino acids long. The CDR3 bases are TGTGCCAGCGGAGGACTAGCGGGCACAGATACGCAGTATTTT. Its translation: CASGGLAGTDTQYF. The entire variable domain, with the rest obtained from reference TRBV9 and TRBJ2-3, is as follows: DSGVTQTPKHLITATGQRVTLRCSPRSGDLSVYWYQQSLDQGLQFLIQYYNGEERAKGNILERFSAQQFPDLHSELNLSSLELGDSALYFCASGGLAGTDTQYFGPGTRLTVL.

The CDR3 region has the DNA TGCGCCAGCAGCCATTTAGCGATGAGCTCCTACAATGAGCAGTTCTTC. It translates to CASSHLAMSSYNEQFF. This chain links TRBV4-1 with TRBJ2-1; the D gene is possibly TRBD2 (5 bases). The CDR3 is made up of 16 amino acids. The V and J ends lost 3 bases and 0 bases respectively, with 12 bases between them. Germline-derived CDR1 and CDR2 are MGHRA and YSYEKL.

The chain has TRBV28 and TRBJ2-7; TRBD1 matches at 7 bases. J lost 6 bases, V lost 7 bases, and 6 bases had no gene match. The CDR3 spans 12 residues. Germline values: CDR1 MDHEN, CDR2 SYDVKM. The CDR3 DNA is TGTGCCAGCACGACAGGGATTCTCGAGCAGTACTTC. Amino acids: CASTTGILEQYF.